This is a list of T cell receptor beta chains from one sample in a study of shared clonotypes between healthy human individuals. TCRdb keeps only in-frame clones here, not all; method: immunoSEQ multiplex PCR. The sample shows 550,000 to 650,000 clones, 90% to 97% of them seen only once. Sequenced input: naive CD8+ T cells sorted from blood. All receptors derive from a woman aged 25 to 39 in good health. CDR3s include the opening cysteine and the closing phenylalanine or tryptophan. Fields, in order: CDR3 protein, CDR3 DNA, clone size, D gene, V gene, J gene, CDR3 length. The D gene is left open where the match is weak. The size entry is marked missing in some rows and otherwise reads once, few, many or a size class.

CASSGAGGSSYNEQFF	TGTGCCAGTTCAGGGGCGGGAGGGAGCTCCTACAATGAGCAGTTCTTC	-	TRBD2	TRBV25-1	TRBJ2-1	16
CASSLIGYTQYF	TGTGCCAGCAGTTTAATAGGATATACGCAGTATTTT	-	-	TRBV28	TRBJ2-3	12
CASSLSPGLNTEAFF	TGCGCCAGCAGCCTGAGCCCCGGTTTGAACACTGAAGCTTTCTTT	-	-	TRBV4-1	TRBJ1-1	15
CASSLYGGLSRDEQYF	TGTGCCAGCAGTTTATATGGAGGCCTAAGTCGTGACGAGCAGTACTTC	once	-	TRBV28	TRBJ2-7	16
CASSLFQGQGVGNTIYF	TGTGCCAGCAGTTTATTCCAAGGACAGGGGGTTGGAAACACCATATATTTT	-	TRBD1	TRBV28	TRBJ1-3	17
CASSPTSGRREEQYF	TGTGCCAGCAGCCCGACTAGCGGGAGACGGGAAGAGCAGTACTTC	-	TRBD2	TRBV9	TRBJ2-7	15
CSAGTSGSGEQYF	TGCAGCGCCGGGACTAGCGGGAGTGGGGAGCAGTACTTC	-	TRBD2	TRBV29-1	TRBJ2-7	13
CASSRGTDTQYF	TGTGCCAGCAGTAGGGGGACAGATACGCAGTATTTT	-	-	TRBV6-4	TRBJ2-3	12
CASISLGGGSNQPQHF	TGTGCCAGTATTTCTCTGGGCGGGGGCAGCAATCAGCCCCAGCATTTT	-	-	TRBV19	TRBJ1-5	16
CSVERDFTGELFF	TGCAGCGTTGAACGGGACTTCACCGGGGAGCTGTTTTTT	-	-	TRBV29-1	TRBJ2-2	13
CSVEGGGNNEQFF	TGCAGCGTTGAAGGGGGTGGGAACAATGAGCAGTTCTTC	-	-	TRBV29-1	TRBJ2-1	13
CASSHTGTPGNEQFF	TGTGCCAGCTCCCACACCGGGACACCTGGGAATGAGCAGTTCTTC	-	-	TRBV18	TRBJ2-1	15
CASSLGAGGPAEQYF	TGTGCCAGCAGCTTAGGGGCGGGAGGGCCAGCCGAGCAGTACTTC	-	TRBD2	TRBV7-9	TRBJ2-7	15
CASSKLAEETQYF	TGCGCCAGCAGCAAACTAGCGGAAGAGACCCAGTACTTC	-	TRBD2	TRBV5-1	TRBJ2-5	13
CASSYSGFLHTEAFF	TGTGCCAGCAGTTATTCAGGGTTCTTACACACTGAAGCTTTCTTT	-	-	TRBV6-5	TRBJ1-1	15
CAWSPFGGENTGELFF	TGTGCCTGGAGCCCCTTTGGAGGGGAAAACACCGGGGAGCTGTTTTTT	-	-	TRBV30	TRBJ2-2	16
CASSGTLAGGQETQYF	TGTGCCAGCAGCGGAACTTTAGCGGGAGGGCAAGAGACCCAGTACTTC	-	TRBD2	TRBV9	TRBJ2-5	16
CASSSPSTDTQYF	TGTGCCAGCAGTTCCCCTAGCACAGATACGCAGTATTTT	-	-	TRBV27	TRBJ2-3	13
CASSSDRRQDGYTF	TGTGCCAGCAGCTCGGACAGGAGACAGGATGGCTACACCTTC	-	TRBD1	TRBV5-4	TRBJ1-2	14
CASSRGGTGFSGANVLTF	TGTGCCAGCAGCCGAGGGGGGACAGGATTCTCTGGGGCCAACGTCCTGACTTTC	-	-	TRBV21-1	TRBJ2-6	18
CASSVGTGVGEQYF	TGTGCCAGCAGCGTAGGGACAGGGGTGGGTGAGCAGTACTTC	-	TRBD1	TRBV9	TRBJ2-7	14
CASSPTTSGISYNEQFF	TGTGCCAGCAGCCCCACGACTAGCGGCATTTCCTACAATGAGCAGTTCTTC	-	TRBD2	TRBV7-6	TRBJ2-1	17
CASSPLWDEKLFF	TGTGCCAGCTCACCACTGTGGGATGAAAAACTGTTTTTT	-	-	TRBV18	TRBJ1-4	13
CASSQELSGRLEQYF	TGCGCCAGCAGCCAAGAGCTCAGCGGGAGGTTGGAGCAGTACTTC	-	TRBD2	TRBV4-1	TRBJ2-7	15
CASSLLRGTYEQYF	TGTGCCAGCAGTTTGCTCAGGGGTACCTACGAGCAGTACTTC	-	-	TRBV28	TRBJ2-7	14
CASLPTGQGTYNEQFF	TGTGCCAGTCTCCCTACGGGACAGGGGACCTACAATGAGCAGTTCTTC	-	TRBD1	TRBV19	TRBJ2-1	16
CASSFLWDRVGEQYF	TGCGCCAGCAGCTTTTTATGGGACAGGGTAGGCGAGCAGTACTTC	-	TRBD1	TRBV5-1	TRBJ2-7	15
CASSQGYSSDSQHF	TGTGCCAGCAGCCAAGGGTACAGCTCTGACTCCCAGCATTTT	-	-	TRBV4-2	TRBJ1-5	14